What follows is one T cell receptor (beta chain) and its context. This entry comes from a study of blood T cell repertoires in COVID-19. Study-wide context: Collection of acute and convalescent COVID-19 samples took place in the United States, Italy and Spain. T cells, B-cell-depleted T cells, or PBMCs supplied cDNA or gDNA.

This CDR3 is 16 amino acids long. The germline gives CDR1 SGHRS, CDR2 YFSETQ. Trimming removed 3 bases at V and 1 base at J, with 13 bases between. Original data processing: The authors estimated nucleated cell counts from reference gene primer amplification. Using immunoSEQ multiplex PCR, the repertoire was profiled, and TCRdb retains in-frame clones only, with some absent. V and J calls and clone size come straight from that table; D and trimming were deduced from the DNA. The sample consists of tens of thousands of clones, approximately 80% of them appearing once. The receptor's source is a man aged 50 to 60 with COVID-19, enrolled during active disease. The chain couples TRBV5-1 to TRBJ2-2; D is possibly TRBD2 (5 bases). What was sequenced was peripheral blood. Here the CDR3 reads CASSSLASENTGELFF. Here the CDR3 DNA reads TGCGCCAGCAGCTCTTTAGCGAGTGAGAACACCGGGGAGCTGTTTTTT.